Each of the 25 T cell receptor beta chains below was sequenced from the same sample in a study of T cell responses to AZD1222 COVID-19 vaccine. Some clones are missing from TCRdb's copy, which holds only in-frame ones; the method was immunoSEQ multiplex PCR. The sample has under 300,000 clones; 85% to 95% are singletons. The sample consisted of peripheral blood, taken on day 0 of AZD1222 vaccination. The receptor source for this set is an adult in good health.

The chain is built from TRBV18 and TRBJ1-4, with TRBD1 matching over 7 bases. The CDR3 loop spans 15 amino acids. Germline V CDR1 and CDR2: KGHSH, LQKENI. V trimming: 3 bases; J trimming: 2 bases; junction bases outside the gene matches: 3. The CDR3 spells CASSPLTGTNEKLFF. The CDR3 DNA is TGTGCCAGCTCACCCCTGACAGGGACTAATGAAAAACTGTTTTTT.

This clone was recorded only once. The chain's CDR3 is CASSSAGAYNEQFF. CDR3 nucleotide sequence: TGTGCCAGCAGTTCCGCGGGGGCCTACAATGAGCAGTTCTTC. The chain carries TRBV28 and TRBJ2-1, with TRBD2 matching over 7 bases. With 4 bases clipped from V and 2 bases from J, the junction kept 2 bases outside the gene matches. The CDR3 has 14 amino acids. Germline CDR1 is MDHEN and CDR2 is SYDVKM. The variable domain in full, completed from reference TRBV28 and TRBJ2-1, reads DVKVTQSSRYLVKRTGEKVFLECVQDMDHENMFWYRQDPGLGLRLIYFSYDVKMKEKGDIPEGYSVSREKKERFSLILESASTNQTSMYLCASSSAGAYNEQFFGPGTRLTVL.

V usage is TRBV19 and J usage is TRBJ1-2; D unresolved. The length of the CDR3 is 13 residues. The V end was cut by 0 bases, the J end by 8 bases, with 10 bases between. Germline loops: CDR1 LNHDA, CDR2 SQIVND (reference sequence). The CDR3 loop is CASSIDQERGYTF. DNA for the CDR3: TGTGCCAGTAGTATAGATCAAGAAAGGGGCTACACCTTC. Supplemented by reference TRBV19 and TRBJ1-2, the full variable domain reads DGGITQSPKYLFRKEGQNVTLSCEQNLNHDAMYWYRQDPGQGLRLIYYSQIVNDFQKGDIAEGYSVSREKKESFPLTVTSAQKNPTAFYLCASSIDQERGYTFGSGTRLTVV.

CDR3 nucleotide sequence: TGTGCCAGCAGGAAAAGACTAGCGGGGGGGAGTGAGCAGTTCTTC. It yields the protein CASRKRLAGGSEQFF. The chain employs TRBV7-2 and TRBJ2-1; TRBD2 agrees at 14 bases. The CDR3 is 15 residues long. Trimming took 6 bases from V and 9 from J; bases not matched to a gene: 7. CDR1 is SGHTA, CDR2 FQGNSA, per germline.

This clone showed up just once. J is TRBJ2-7 and V is TRBV5-1; 9 bases fit TRBD1. V lost 4 bases, J lost 5 bases, and 7 bases stayed unmatched. Germline V gene sequence: CDR1 SGHRS, CDR2 YFSETQ. The CDR3 runs to 14 residues. DNA of the CDR3: TGCGCCAGCAGCGAATGGGACAGGGTCCACGAGCAGTACTTC. It translates to CASSEWDRVHEQYF. Looking up the rest from reference TRBV5-1 and TRBJ2-7 gives the full variable domain: KAGVTQTPRYLIKTRGQQVTLSCSPISGHRSVSWYQQTPGQGLQFLFEYFSETQRNKGNFPGRFSGRQFSNSRSEMNVSTLELGDSALYLCASSEWDRVHEQYFGPGTRLTVT.

This chain uses TRBV9 with TRBJ1-3; D gene unclear. Trimming removed 0 bases at V and 3 bases at J, with 4 bases between. The CDR3 consists of 13 residues. CDR1 SGDLS and CDR2 YYNGEE come from the germline V gene. The CDR3 loop is CASSVERGNTIYF. DNA of the CDR3: TGTGCCAGCAGCGTAGAACGTGGAAACACCATATATTTT.

This rearrangement joins TRBV7-9 to TRBJ2-5; D remains ambiguous. The CDR3 has 15 amino acids. The V end lost 5 bases, the J end lost 1 base, and 14 bases lay between the germline ends. Germline lookup yields CDR1 SEHNR and CDR2 FQNEAQ (reference sequence). CDR3 loop: CASSPGRQLQETQYF. CDR3 sequence (DNA): TGTGCCAGCAGCCCGGGCCGGCAGCTCCAAGAGACCCAGTACTTC. Using reference TRBV7-9 and TRBJ2-5 for the parts outside the CDR3, the full variable domain is DTGVSQNPRHKITKRGQNVTFRCDPISEHNRLYWYRQTLGQGPEFLTYFQNEAQLEKSRLLSDRFSAERPKGSFSTLEIQRTEQGDSAMYLCASSPGRQLQETQYFGPGTRLLVL.

The rearrangement links TRBV5-1 to TRBJ2-7; tentatively, D is TRBD1 (6 bases). CDR3 length: 14 amino acids. Germline CDR1 SGHRS, CDR2 YFSETQ. Trimming left V 1 base short and J 7 bases short, with 15 bases between. The CDR3 here is CASSLWGQGTEQYF. The CDR3 region has the DNA TGCGCCAGCAGCTTGTGGGGGCAAGGGACAGAGCAGTACTTC.

This chain uses TRBV19 with TRBJ1-2; D perhaps matches TRBD1 (6 bases). Germline CDR1 LNHDA, CDR2 SQIVND (reference sequence). Trimming shortened V by 6 bases and J by 2 bases, and 16 bases separated the two germline ends. The CDR3 contains 15 residues. The chain's CDR3 is CASSSRAGVNYGYTF. The DNA of the CDR3 is TGTGCCAGTAGCTCCAGGGCAGGGGTCAACTATGGCTACACCTTC.

V usage is TRBV3-1 (or the pseudogene TRBV3-2) and J usage is TRBJ1-3; no clear D gene. V was trimmed by 5 bases and J by 5 bases, leaving 4 bases between them. CDR3 length: 11 amino acids. CDR1 and CDR2 (germline): LGHDT, YNNKEL (reference sequence). The chain's CDR3 is CASSFRNTIYF. Here the CDR3 DNA reads TGTGCCAGCAGCTTTCGAAACACCATATATTTT.

The chain employs TRBV4-1 and TRBJ1-1; no reliable D call. This CDR3 contains 15 residues. V gave up 6 bases and J gave up 4 bases, with 18 bases separating them. CDR1 MGHRA and CDR2 YSYEKL come from the germline V gene. DNA of the CDR3: TGCGCCAGCAGTTCAGGACGGAGAGGCTTCACTGAAGCTTTCTTT. It encodes CASSSGRRGFTEAFF.

The gene calls are TRBV7-9 and TRBJ2-3, with TRBD1 identical over 10 bases. Germline V gene lookup returns CDR1 SEHNR and CDR2 FQNEAQ (reference sequence). The J segment lost 4 bases and the V segment lost 5 bases, leaving 6 bases of the junction unmatched. CDR3 length: 15 residues. The CDR3: CASSTGTGVSDTQYF. CDR3 coding DNA: TGTGCCAGCAGCACCGGGACAGGGGTATCAGATACGCAGTATTTT. Variable domain in full (rest from reference TRBV7-9 and TRBJ2-3): DTGVSQNPRHKITKRGQNVTFRCDPISEHNRLYWYRQTLGQGPEFLTYFQNEAQLEKSRLLSDRFSAERPKGSFSTLEIQRTEQGDSAMYLCASSTGTGVSDTQYFGPGTRLTVL.

The CDR3 is CASSINGLSDYGYTF. The CDR3 nucleotides are TGTGCCAGTAGTATAAATGGACTGAGTGACTATGGCTACACCTTC. This sequence joins TRBV19 and TRBJ1-2; D not resolved. Germline CDR1 LNHDA, CDR2 SQIVND (reference sequence). There are 15 residues in the CDR3. V lost 2 bases and J lost 3, with 13 bases in between.

The chain joins TRBV6-6 to TRBJ1-6, with 8 nucleotides matching TRBD1. Germline V gene data show CDR1 as MNHNY and CDR2 as SVGAGI (reference sequence). CDR3 length: 14 amino acids. The V segment lost 6 bases and the J segment 14 bases; nucleotides outside the gene matches: 12. The CDR3 DNA reads as TGTGCCAGCAGGGACAGGGTTCCGGCAATGGCCCTCCACTTT. Its translation is CASRDRVPAMALHF.

The chain's CDR3 is CASRNSGTGGHQPQHF. In nucleotides, the CDR3 is TGTGCCAGCAGGAATTCCGGGACAGGGGGCCATCAGCCCCAGCATTTT. The chain uses TRBV3-1 (or the pseudogene TRBV3-2) and TRBJ1-5; 12 bases match TRBD1. This CDR3 has 16 residues. Germline assignment: CDR1 LGHDT and CDR2 YNNKEL (reference sequence). V lost 6 bases to trimming and J lost 5 bases; unmatched junction nucleotides: 8.

The rearrangement joins TRBV28 to TRBJ1-1; 8 bases agree with TRBD1. The junction had 6 bases not matched to a gene; V was cut back by 6 bases and J by 3 bases. CDR3 length equals 14 residues. Germline loops: CDR1 MDHEN, CDR2 SYDVKM. The CDR3 bases are TGTGCCAGCAGACCGCCGACAGGGGACACTGAAGCTTTCTTT. Translating it yields CASRPPTGDTEAFF.

The chain links TRBV27 to TRBJ1-1; a possible D gene is TRBD1 (5 bases). V was shortened by 6 bases and J by 7 bases, with 15 bases between the two germline ends. In germline, CDR1 is MNHEY, CDR2 SMNVEV (reference sequence). This CDR3 comprises 13 residues. The CDR3 DNA reads TGTGCCAGCAGCGGAGGGGTATCGGGTGAAGCTTTCTTT. Translating gives CASSGGVSGEAFF.

This chain uses TRBV5-4 with TRBJ2-1; D is undetermined. Looked up from germline, CDR1 is SGHNT and CDR2 is YYREEE (reference sequence). The CDR3 has 15 residues. V lost 3 bases, J lost 0 bases, and 10 bases lay in between. The CDR3 nucleotides are TGTGCCAGCAGCTCCCGGCAGTTCTCCTACAATGAGCAGTTCTTC. Amino acids: CASSSRQFSYNEQFF. The full variable domain, completed using reference TRBV5-4 and TRBJ2-1, is ETGVTQSPTHLIKTRGQQVTLRCSSQSGHNTVSWYQQALGQGPQFIFQYYREEENGRGNFPPRFSGLQFPNYSSELNVNALELDDSALYLCASSSRQFSYNEQFFGPGTRLTVL.

The chain couples TRBV7-6 to TRBJ2-5, with 12 bases that match TRBD2. The CDR3 length is 16 residues. V shed 5 bases, J shed 5 bases, and the junction held 9 bases outside the gene matches. The germline CDR1 and CDR2 sequences are SGHVS and FNYEAQ. The CDR3 sequence: CASSDRLAGVAETQYF. The CDR3, as DNA: TGTGCCAGCAGCGACCGACTAGCGGGAGTTGCTGAGACCCAGTACTTC.

V usage is TRBV14 and J usage is TRBJ2-7; 7 positions match TRBD1. Per the germline V gene, CDR1 is SGHDN and CDR2 is FVKESK. Trimming at V came to 1 base and at J to 6 bases, leaving 6 bases not matched to a gene. The CDR3 contains 14 residues. CDR3 region: CASSQGRQGREQYF. The CDR3 DNA reads as TGTGCCAGCAGCCAAGGAAGACAGGGTCGCGAGCAGTACTTC.

This chain links TRBV29-1 with TRBJ2-7; the D gene is possibly TRBD2 (5 bases). The CDR3 has 13 residues. Trimming stripped 1 base from V and 4 bases from J, with 11 bases between. The germline CDR1 and CDR2 sequences are SQVTM and ANQGSEA. The CDR3 DNA is TGCAGCGTTGAAGTGGGCGGGCCGTACGAGCAGTACTTC. Translation gives CSVEVGGPYEQYF.

The chain couples TRBV2 to TRBJ2-5, with 11 bases identical to TRBD2. V dropped 2 bases and J dropped 1; count of bases not matched to a gene: 3. From germline, CDR1 is SNHLY and CDR2 FYNNEI. This CDR3 is 16 amino acids long. CDR3 bases: TGTGCCAGCAGTGAACCCCTAGCGGGGGGCCAAGAGACCCAGTACTTC. Its protein is CASSEPLAGGQETQYF.

The rearrangement joins TRBV27 to TRBJ2-2; 12 nucleotides line up with TRBD2. V shed 7 bases and J 7 bases; nucleotides not matched to a gene: 10. Germline CDR1 is MNHEY and CDR2 is SMNVEV (reference sequence). The CDR3 is made up of 16 amino acids. CDR3: CASTILAGGPDGELFF. The CDR3 DNA follows: TGTGCCAGCACAATCCTAGCGGGGGGGCCGGACGGGGAGCTGTTTTTT.

This clone was observed a single time. The genes are TRBV19 and TRBJ1-6; no clear D. Germline lookup yields CDR1 LNHDA and CDR2 SQIVND (reference sequence). The CDR3 loop spans 13 amino acids. V was cut by 3 bases and J by 7 bases, with 7 bases left in between. DNA of the CDR3: TGTGCCAGTAGTATGGGCGGAAATTCACCCCTCCACTTT. Protein sequence: CASSMGGNSPLHF.

The chain is built from TRBV9 and TRBJ2-2; D gene ambiguous. Germline V gives CDR1 SGDLS, CDR2 YYNGEE. The V end lost 4 bases, the J end lost 0 bases, and 10 bases lay between the germline ends. The CDR3 is 15 residues long. The chain's CDR3 is CASSPPAPNTGELFF. The CDR3 DNA reads as TGTGCCAGCAGCCCCCCAGCGCCGAACACCGGGGAGCTGTTTTTT.